This record concerns one T cell receptor (beta chain) sequence. This entry is derived from a study of blood T cell repertoires in COVID-19. Libraries were prepared by immunoSEQ multiplex PCR; TCRdb keeps only in-frame clonotypes and omits some of them. The repertoire has a few hundred thousand clones, about 89% of them found once; the top ten carry roughly 9%. CDR1 is SGHVS and CDR2 is FQNEAQ in the germline V gene. The CDR3 has 14 amino acids. The ends lost 5 bases at V and 8 bases at J; junction bases unmatched: 8. This chain links TRBV7-8 with TRBJ1-4; 7 nucleotides match TRBD1. Sequencing input: PBMCs or T cells enriched from blood (not recorded which). This receptor was identified in a man aged 35-49 years who had recovered from COVID-19. The CDR3: CASSPRDSYEKLFF. The DNA of the CDR3 is TGTGCCAGCAGCCCCCGGGACAGCTACGAAAAACTGTTTTTT.